This TCR beta chain was observed in a study of blood T cell repertoires in COVID-19. Turning to the study itself: COVID-19 samples from acute and convalescent phases originated in the United States, Italy and Spain. The analysed material was cDNA or gDNA that came from T cells, B-cell-depleted T cells, or PBMCs.

Concerning this clone: This CDR3 is also generated by other DNA sequences in the sample.

Germline V gives CDR1 MNHEY, CDR2 SMNVEV (reference sequence). The V end was cut by 0 bases, the J end by 4 bases, with 7 bases between. This CDR3 is built from 14 residues. Original handling: By means of reference gene primer amplification, nucleated cell counts were estimated. TCRdb keeps only in-frame clones here, not all; method: immunoSEQ multiplex PCR. V and J calls and clone size come straight from that table; D and trimming were deduced from the DNA. The sample lists some 250,000 clones; about four fifths were seen once. The TCR was taken from a middle-aged man with active or convalescent COVID-19. The V call is TRBV27, the J call TRBJ1-5; D not certain. Sequenced sample: peripheral blood. Here the CDR3 DNA reads TGTGCCAGCAGTTTATCGGGAGGGAATCAGCCCCAGCATTTT. Translation: CASSLSGGNQPQHF.